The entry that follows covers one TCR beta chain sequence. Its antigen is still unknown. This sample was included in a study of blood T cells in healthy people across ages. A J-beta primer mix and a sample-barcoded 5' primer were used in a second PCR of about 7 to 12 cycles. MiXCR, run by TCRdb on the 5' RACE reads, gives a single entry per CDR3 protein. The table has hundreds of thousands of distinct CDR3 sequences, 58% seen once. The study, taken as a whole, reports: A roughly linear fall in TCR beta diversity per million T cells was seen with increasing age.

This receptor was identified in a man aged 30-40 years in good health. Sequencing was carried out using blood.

The CDR3 here is CAFLALSGQGPTSGANVLTF. The CDR3 DNA is TGTGCTTTTCTCGCCCTCTCGGGACAGGGGCCGACTTCTGGGGCCAACGTCCTGACTTTC. The J gene is TRBJ2-6, the V gene TRBV7-9; 10 bases match TRBD1. The CDR3 length is 20 residues. The germline V gene encodes CDR1 SEHNR and CDR2 FQNEAQ (reference sequence).